The rows below give T cell receptor beta chains drawn from one sample of a study of CD8 T cells in Susac syndrome. In TCRdb, the immunoSEQ multiplex PCR reads were re-called with MiXCR into one record per CDR3 protein. The table records about 200,000 distinct CDR3 sequences, just under 95% of them present only once. The sample consisted of CD4+ T cells from PBMCs. Receptors were obtained from a human donor with multiple sclerosis. Both conserved end residues are part of each CDR3.

CDR3 protein,V gene,J gene
CSARFTGELFF,TRBV20-1,TRBJ2-2
CATSDSGHQETQYF,TRBV24-1,TRBJ2-5
CASSLASDTQYF,TRBV7-6,TRBJ2-3
CSAKPGNRGTDTQYF,TRBV20-1,TRBJ2-3
CASSRSTSGGGEQYF,TRBV6-5,TRBJ2-7
CASSRPASSYNSPLHF,TRBV7-8,TRBJ1-6
CASSFQGYAGQPQHF,TRBV5-6,TRBJ1-5
CAWRPERGRPMGTQYF,TRBV30,TRBJ2-3
CSVADRVEETQYF,TRBV29-1,TRBJ2-5
CSGVFGANVLTF,TRBV29-1,TRBJ2-6
CSAPTGQGLSYTF,TRBV20-1,TRBJ1-2
CASTPGQGHDEQYF,TRBV19,TRBJ2-7